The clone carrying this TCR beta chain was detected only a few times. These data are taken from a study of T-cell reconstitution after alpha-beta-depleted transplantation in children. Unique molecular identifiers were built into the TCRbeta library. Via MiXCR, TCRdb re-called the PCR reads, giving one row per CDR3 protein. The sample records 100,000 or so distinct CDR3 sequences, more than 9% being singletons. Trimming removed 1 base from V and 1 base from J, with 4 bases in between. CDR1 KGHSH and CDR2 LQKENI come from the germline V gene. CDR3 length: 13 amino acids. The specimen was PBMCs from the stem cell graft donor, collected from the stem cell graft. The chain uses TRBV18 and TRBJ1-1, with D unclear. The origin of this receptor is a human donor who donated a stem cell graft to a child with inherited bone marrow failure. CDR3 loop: CASSPLGNTEAFF. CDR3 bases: TGTGCCAGCTCACCACTAGGGAACACTGAAGCTTTCTTT.